The present T cell receptor beta chain was sequenced within a study of T-cell reconstitution after alpha-beta-depleted transplantation in children. Regarding this clonotype: A read error may explain this, as a much larger clone is one base away.

Construction of the TCRbeta library involved unique molecular identifiers. TCRdb called the PCR reads again in MiXCR, with one record for every CDR3 protein. The sample shows about 690,000 distinct CDR3 sequences, roughly 15% of them seen only once. The germline gives CDR1 SGHDT, CDR2 YYEEEE. The CDR3 has 17 amino acids. The chain links TRBV5-6 to TRBJ1-2; D is ambiguous. The receptor's source is a human donor who donated a stem cell graft to a child with acute myeloid leukemia. This specimen consisted of PBMCs from the stem cell graft donor, obtained from the stem cell graft. The chain's CDR3 is CAGSPFRQGRQNYGYTF. As DNA, the CDR3 is TGTGCCGGCAGCCCCTTCAGACAAGGCCGCCAGAATTATGGCTACACCTTC.